This T cell receptor (beta chain) appears in the sequencing data of a study of cytomegalovirus exposure and HLA in healthy donors. Here immunoSEQ multiplex PCR was the method, and the copy in TCRdb shows in-frame clones only, minus some. The sample shows 150,000 to 200,000 clones, around nine tenths of them seen only once. General study findings and limits: The authors enumerated 180 or so TCR beta chains as linked to cytomegalovirus. First-cohort TCR clusters tended to co-occur in the 130 or so validation repertoires, a later analysis found. Reports described diagnosis of cytomegalovirus status by the classifier as highly specific and sensitive.

CDR3 length: 16 residues. V lost 2 bases and J lost 3; bases outside the gene matches: 8. Germline V lookup: CDR1 MDHEN, CDR2 SYDVKM. To note about this clone: No antigen is known for it.

The chain recombines TRBV28 with TRBJ2-7; 9 nucleotides match TRBD2. The source of this sequence is a man between 18 and 35 years old in good health and CMV-seropositive. The sequenced sample consisted of PBMCs. This chain's CDR3 is CASSLIIGTSSYEQYF. CDR3 DNA: TGTGCCAGCAGTTTAATAATTGGGACTAGCAGCTACGAGCAGTACTTC.